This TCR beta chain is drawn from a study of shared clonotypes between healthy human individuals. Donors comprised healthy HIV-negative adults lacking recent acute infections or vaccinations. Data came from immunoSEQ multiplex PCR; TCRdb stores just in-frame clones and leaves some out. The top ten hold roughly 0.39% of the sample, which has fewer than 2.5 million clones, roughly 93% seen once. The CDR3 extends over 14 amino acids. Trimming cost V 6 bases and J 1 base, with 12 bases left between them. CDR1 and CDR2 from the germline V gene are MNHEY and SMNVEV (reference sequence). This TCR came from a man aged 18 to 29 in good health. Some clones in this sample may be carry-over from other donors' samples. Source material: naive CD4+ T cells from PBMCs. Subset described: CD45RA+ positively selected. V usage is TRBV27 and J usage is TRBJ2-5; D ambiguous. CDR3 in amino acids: CASRSLAAQETQYF. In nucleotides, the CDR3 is TGTGCCAGCAGATCCCTGGCGGCCCAAGAGACCCAGTACTTC.